This T cell receptor (beta chain) was observed in a study of cytomegalovirus exposure and HLA in healthy donors. Study observations and caveats: Analyses of presence and absence presupposed an approximately uniform sequencing depth across donors. Most likely, a cluster of highly shared sequence variants arose as a sequencing artifact.

PCR employed 60 Vbeta and 13 Jbeta primers. This table comes from immunoSEQ multiplex PCR, and its TCRdb copy is limited to in-frame clones, with some not included. The sample contains tens of thousands of clones, around 75% of which appear only once. Of note for this clone: Its antigen is not identified.

Looked up from germline, CDR1 is SGHAT and CDR2 is FQNNGV. V was clipped by 6 bases and J by 6 bases, with 8 bases between them. This CDR3 contains 11 residues. The rearrangement links TRBV11-2 to TRBJ1-1; unclear D gene. Sequencing used PBMCs. The sequence was obtained from a woman aged 40-49 years in good health and CMV-seropositive. This CDR3 is CASSKSAEAFF. In DNA, the CDR3 is TGTGCCAGCAGTAAATCCGCTGAAGCTTTCTTT.